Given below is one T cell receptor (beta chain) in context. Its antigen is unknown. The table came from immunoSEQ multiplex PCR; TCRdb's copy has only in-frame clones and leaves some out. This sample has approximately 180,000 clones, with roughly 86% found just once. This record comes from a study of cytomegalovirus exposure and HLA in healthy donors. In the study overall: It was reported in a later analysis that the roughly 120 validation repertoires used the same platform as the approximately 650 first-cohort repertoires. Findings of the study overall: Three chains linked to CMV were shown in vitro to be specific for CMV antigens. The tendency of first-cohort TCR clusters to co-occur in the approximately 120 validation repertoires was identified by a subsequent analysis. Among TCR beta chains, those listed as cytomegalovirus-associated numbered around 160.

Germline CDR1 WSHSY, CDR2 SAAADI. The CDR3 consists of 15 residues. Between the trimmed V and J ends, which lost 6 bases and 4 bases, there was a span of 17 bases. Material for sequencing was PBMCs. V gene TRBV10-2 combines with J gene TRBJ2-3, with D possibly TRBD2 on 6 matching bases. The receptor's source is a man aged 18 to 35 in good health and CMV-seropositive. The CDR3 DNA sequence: TGCGCCAGCAGGGGGGGACTCACCGGCGCAGATACGCAGTATTTT. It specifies CASRGGLTGADTQYF.